The rows below give T cell receptor beta chains drawn from one sample of a study of T cell repertoires in cytomegalovirus infection. TCRdb re-called the reads through MiXCR, storing one row per CDR3 protein. The repertoire holds over 300,000 distinct CDR3 sequences, with roughly 15% as singletons. The sample consisted of PBMCs. The receptors stem from a human donor in good health (CMV status not recorded). Some clones in this sample may be carry-over from other donors' samples. CDR3s include the opening cysteine and the closing phenylalanine or tryptophan. The order of the fields is CDR3 DNA, CDR3 protein, V gene, D gene, clone size, J gene. D genes are given only for firm matches. For some rows the clone size is stated as once, few or many, or as a class when expanded; others skip it.

CDR3 DNA: TGTGCCAGCAGCTTCCGGGACACCTACTACGAGCAGTACTTC
CDR3 protein: CASSFRDTYYEQYF
V gene: TRBV7-8
D gene: .
clone size: many
J gene: TRBJ2-7

CDR3 DNA: TGTGCCAGCAGTTACTCGCTGGGTTGGGACACTGAAGCTTTCTTT
CDR3 protein: CASSYSLGWDTEAFF
V gene: TRBV6-5
D gene: .
clone size: many
J gene: TRBJ1-1

CDR3 DNA: TGTGCCAGCACCTACGGACAACAATCGTCCGAGCAGTACTTC
CDR3 protein: CASTYGQQSSEQYF
V gene: TRBV5-6
D gene: .
clone size: .
J gene: TRBJ2-7

CDR3 DNA: TGTGCCAGTAGTAGGGACAGGGGGATCAATCAGCCCCAGCATTTT
CDR3 protein: CASSRDRGINQPQHF
V gene: TRBV19
D gene: TRBD1
clone size: few
J gene: TRBJ1-5

CDR3 DNA: TGTGCCAGCAGTTACCGGACAGGGAATAATTCACCCCTCCACTTT
CDR3 protein: CASSYRTGNNSPLHF
V gene: TRBV12-3/TRBV12-4
D gene: TRBD1
clone size: .
J gene: TRBJ1-6

CDR3 DNA: TGCAGCGGCCTAGGGTTATGGGGAGAGCAGTACTTC
CDR3 protein: CSGLGLWGEQYF
V gene: TRBV29-1
D gene: .
clone size: few
J gene: TRBJ2-7

CDR3 DNA: TGTGCCAGCAGTTTAGCGCGGGCAGGGATAGGTGGCTACACCTTC
CDR3 protein: CASSLARAGIGGYTF
V gene: TRBV12-3/TRBV12-4
D gene: .
clone size: many
J gene: TRBJ1-2

CDR3 DNA: TGTGCCAGCAGCCCCGCCGGGTGGGCTAATGAAAAACTGTTTTTT
CDR3 protein: CASSPAGWANEKLFF
V gene: TRBV7-2
D gene: .
clone size: many
J gene: TRBJ1-4

CDR3 DNA: TGTGCCAGCAGCTTAATGGGGCAGATCACCGGGGAGCTGTTTTTT
CDR3 protein: CASSLMGQITGELFF
V gene: TRBV7-2
D gene: .
clone size: many
J gene: TRBJ2-2

CDR3 DNA: TGTGCCAGCAGTCAGGACAGGGGCCATGAAAAACTGTTTTTT
CDR3 protein: CASSQDRGHEKLFF
V gene: TRBV7-2
D gene: TRBD1
clone size: many
J gene: TRBJ1-4

CDR3 DNA: TGTGCCAGCGGTGGGAGTGCCTACGAGCAGTACTTC
CDR3 protein: CASGGSAYEQYF
V gene: TRBV28
D gene: .
clone size: .
J gene: TRBJ2-7

CDR3 DNA: TGTGCCAGCAGTCCCCGACTGATGAACACTGAAGCTTTCTTT
CDR3 protein: CASSPRLMNTEAFF
V gene: TRBV25-1
D gene: .
clone size: .
J gene: TRBJ1-1

CDR3 DNA: TGTGCCAGCAGCTTAAGGAGGGCGCTCTATGATGGCTACACCTTC
CDR3 protein: CASSLRRALYDGYTF
V gene: TRBV5-4
D gene: .
clone size: few
J gene: TRBJ1-2

CDR3 DNA: TGCGCCAGCAGCCAGTGGTCGACGGGCACTGAAGCTTTCTTT
CDR3 protein: CASSQWSTGTEAFF
V gene: TRBV4-3
D gene: .
clone size: .
J gene: TRBJ1-1

CDR3 DNA: TGTGCCACAGAGGGCAGGACCGAGACCCAGTACTTC
CDR3 protein: CATEGRTETQYF
V gene: TRBV2
D gene: .
clone size: few
J gene: TRBJ2-5

CDR3 DNA: TGTGCCATCAGGAAACAGGGAACCTACGAGCAGTACTTC
CDR3 protein: CAIRKQGTYEQYF
V gene: TRBV10-3
D gene: .
clone size: .
J gene: TRBJ2-7

CDR3 DNA: TGTGCCAGCAGCCCCCAAGAGAGGCCTGGTTCACCCCTCCACTTT
CDR3 protein: CASSPQERPGSPLHF
V gene: TRBV5-6
D gene: .
clone size: few
J gene: TRBJ1-6

CDR3 DNA: TGTGCCAGCAGTTACCCCAGTAGCGGGGGGGCCGGGGAGACCCAGTACTTC
CDR3 protein: CASSYPSSGGAGETQYF
V gene: TRBV6-2/TRBV6-3
D gene: TRBD2
clone size: .
J gene: TRBJ2-5

CDR3 DNA: TGTGCCAGCAGTGAGGGCGGGGGCTGGGTTGAGACCCAGTACTTC
CDR3 protein: CASSEGGGWVETQYF
V gene: TRBV2
D gene: .
clone size: few
J gene: TRBJ2-5

CDR3 DNA: TGTGCCAGCAGCTTAGATGGGCGGACAGACCGGTTCTTC
CDR3 protein: CASSLDGRTDRFF
V gene: TRBV11-2
D gene: .
clone size: many
J gene: TRBJ2-1

CDR3 DNA: TGTGCCAGCAGCTTAGCGGTGGCAGGGGTATCTTCCTATGGCTACACCTTC
CDR3 protein: CASSLAVAGVSSYGYTF
V gene: TRBV7-9
D gene: .
clone size: .
J gene: TRBJ1-2

CDR3 DNA: TGCAGCGGCCGACAGGGGCGAGACACCGGGGAGCTGTTTTTT
CDR3 protein: CSGRQGRDTGELFF
V gene: TRBV29-1
D gene: TRBD1
clone size: .
J gene: TRBJ2-2

CDR3 DNA: TGTGCCAGCAGTTTGGTCAGTAACTATGGCTACACCTTC
CDR3 protein: CASSLVSNYGYTF
V gene: TRBV12-3/TRBV12-4
D gene: .
clone size: many
J gene: TRBJ1-2

CDR3 DNA: TGTGCCAGCAGCTTAGTGACTAATGAAAAACTGTTTTTT
CDR3 protein: CASSLVTNEKLFF
V gene: TRBV7-2
D gene: .
clone size: many
J gene: TRBJ1-4

CDR3 DNA: TGCAGTGCTGGGGCGCAACCTGAAGCTTTCTTT
CDR3 protein: CSAGAQPEAFF
V gene: TRBV20-1
D gene: .
clone size: few
J gene: TRBJ1-1

CDR3 DNA: TGCGCCAGCAGCTTGGCCACTGGAAACACCATATATTTT
CDR3 protein: CASSLATGNTIYF
V gene: TRBV5-1
D gene: .
clone size: .
J gene: TRBJ1-3

CDR3 DNA: TGCGCCAGCAGCCAAGATAACAGGGGGCCCCAGCATTTT
CDR3 protein: CASSQDNRGPQHF
V gene: TRBV4-3
D gene: TRBD1
clone size: .
J gene: TRBJ1-5

CDR3 DNA: TGTGCCAGCAGCCCCGTGAGAGGGGAGGACTATGGCTACACCTTC
CDR3 protein: CASSPVRGEDYGYTF
V gene: TRBV12-3/TRBV12-4
D gene: .
clone size: few
J gene: TRBJ1-2

CDR3 DNA: TGTGCCAGCATACTACCGGGACAGAGGCATAACGAGCAGTACTTC
CDR3 protein: CASILPGQRHNEQYF
V gene: TRBV6-6
D gene: TRBD1
clone size: many
J gene: TRBJ2-7

CDR3 DNA: TGTGCCAGCAGTTGGGCCAGGGGTGAGCAGTTCTTC
CDR3 protein: CASSWARGEQFF
V gene: TRBV6-5
D gene: .
clone size: .
J gene: TRBJ2-1

CDR3 DNA: TGTGCCAGCAGGACTGGTGGGGGGCCAGGGGAGCTGTTTTTT
CDR3 protein: CASRTGGGPGELFF
V gene: TRBV5-4
D gene: .
clone size: many
J gene: TRBJ2-2

CDR3 DNA: TGTGCCAGCAGTTCTAGCGGGGGGGCTCATGAGCAGTTCTTC
CDR3 protein: CASSSSGGAHEQFF
V gene: TRBV12-3/TRBV12-4
D gene: TRBD2
clone size: .
J gene: TRBJ2-1

CDR3 DNA: TGTGCCAGCAGCTTAGAGGGATACGAGACCCAGTACTTC
CDR3 protein: CASSLEGYETQYF
V gene: TRBV11-1
D gene: .
clone size: few
J gene: TRBJ2-5

CDR3 DNA: TGTGCTATTGAGGGGGCCGTGGTGTACAATGAGCAGTTCTTC
CDR3 protein: CAIEGAVVYNEQFF
V gene: TRBV6-1
D gene: TRBD1
clone size: many
J gene: TRBJ2-1

CDR3 DNA: TGTGCCAGCAGGTCGGACACCTCCTACGAGCAGTACTTC
CDR3 protein: CASRSDTSYEQYF
V gene: TRBV28
D gene: .
clone size: .
J gene: TRBJ2-7

CDR3 DNA: TGTGCCACCAGTGAAACCGGGACAGACAACACCGGGGAGCTGTTTTTT
CDR3 protein: CATSETGTDNTGELFF
V gene: TRBV24-1
D gene: TRBD1
clone size: many
J gene: TRBJ2-2

CDR3 DNA: TGTGCCAGTAGTACAGGGACCGCCAATCAGCCCCAGCATTTT
CDR3 protein: CASSTGTANQPQHF
V gene: TRBV19
D gene: .
clone size: many
J gene: TRBJ1-5

CDR3 DNA: TGTGCCAGCAGCTTGGCCTTGTATGACGGAGGAGATGGCTACACCTTC
CDR3 protein: CASSLALYDGGDGYTF
V gene: TRBV5-5
D gene: .
clone size: few
J gene: TRBJ1-2

CDR3 DNA: TGTGCCAGCAGGTTTCGGGACAGACAGTATGGCTACTCCTTC
CDR3 protein: CASRFRDRQYGYSF
V gene: TRBV5-4
D gene: TRBD1
clone size: .
J gene: TRBJ1-2

CDR3 DNA: TGTGCCAGCAGCCCGGACGGCCCAGGGACCCAGTACTTC
CDR3 protein: CASSPDGPGTQYF
V gene: TRBV7-2
D gene: .
clone size: many
J gene: TRBJ2-5

CDR3 DNA: TGCGCCAGCAGCCCCGCCTGGCGGGGCGCCTACGAGCAGTACTTC
CDR3 protein: CASSPAWRGAYEQYF
V gene: TRBV4-3
D gene: .
clone size: many
J gene: TRBJ2-7

CDR3 DNA: TGCGCCAGCAGCTTGCCCCTAGAACAAAGGGCAGATACGCAGTATTTT
CDR3 protein: CASSLPLEQRADTQYF
V gene: TRBV5-1
D gene: .
clone size: .
J gene: TRBJ2-3

CDR3 DNA: TGTGCCTCACAGAGGGGGGGCGATGAGCAGTTCTTC
CDR3 protein: CASQRGGDEQFF
V gene: TRBV2
D gene: .
clone size: many
J gene: TRBJ2-1